The 18 T cell receptor beta chains listed next were all sequenced from one sample in a study of blood T cell repertoires in COVID-19. TCRdb's copy holds only in-frame clones and misses some; the assay was immunoSEQ multiplex PCR. The sample records around 190,000 clones, 88% being singletons. Sequenced input: peripheral blood. These receptors all come from a human donor in a cohort sampled during active COVID-19.

CDR3 in amino acids: CASSLARQSTDTQYF. In DNA form, the CDR3 reads TGTGCCAGCAGCTTAGCGCGACAGAGCACAGATACGCAGTATTTT. The chain couples TRBV7-2 to TRBJ2-3; D is perhaps TRBD1 (5 bases). Trimming stripped 0 bases from V and 0 bases from J, with 7 bases between. Germline-derived CDR1 and CDR2 are SGHTA and FQGNSA. This CDR3 contains 15 residues.

The chain employs TRBV15 and TRBJ1-3; 7 bases match TRBD1. V trimming: 9 bases; J trimming: 4 bases; junction bases outside the gene matches: 6. Looked up from germline, CDR1 is LNHNV and CDR2 is YYDKDF (reference sequence). This CDR3 spans 13 amino acids. This CDR3 is CATTGDAGNTIYF. The CDR3 nucleotides read TGTGCCACTACAGGGGATGCCGGAAACACCATATATTTT.

Note on this clone: At one boundary the junction diverges from the germline segment, which might be a read error. The V call is TRBV11-2, the J call TRBJ2-7, with 8 bases matching TRBD1. CDR1 and CDR2 from the germline V gene are SGHAT and FQNNGV. The CDR3 has 15 residues. The CDR3 DNA follows: TGTGCCAGCAGCTTAGGCAGACAGGGGACGGAGATCCACGTCTTC. This sequence encodes CASSLGRQGTEIHVF.

The rearrangement links TRBV2 to TRBJ2-7, with 8 positions matching TRBD2. The CDR3 loop spans 14 amino acids. The V gene end was trimmed by 7 bases and the J gene end by 5 bases; junction bases not matched to a gene: 10. CDR1 SNHLY and CDR2 FYNNEI come from the germline V gene. The CDR3 DNA reads TGTGCCAGCACCTCAAGCGGGAGAAGCAACGAGCAGTACTTC. It yields the protein CASTSSGRSNEQYF.

The chain employs TRBV18 and TRBJ2-7; TRBD1 matches 8 bases. The ends lost 0 bases at V and 0 bases at J; junction bases unmatched: 13. This CDR3 comprises 19 residues. Germline-derived CDR1 and CDR2 are KGHSH and LQKENI. CDR3 sequence: CASSPPNPFRDRSSYEQYF. CDR3 bases: TGTGCCAGCTCACCACCAAACCCGTTTCGGGACAGGAGCTCCTACGAGCAGTACTTC.

This clone was seen once. The J gene is TRBJ1-1, the V gene TRBV7-8, with D unclear. The CDR3 length is 14 residues. V lost 7 bases and J 5 bases, leaving 17 bases between the germline ends. Per germline, CDR1 SGHVS and CDR2 FQNEAQ. CDR3 amino acids: CASIETPWSTEAFF. The CDR3 DNA reads TGTGCCAGCATAGAGACGCCTTGGAGTACTGAAGCTTTCTTT.

The chain employs TRBV19 and TRBJ2-2; 7 bases are shared with TRBD2. With 3 bases clipped from V and 1 base from J, the junction kept 2 bases outside the gene matches. The germline gives CDR1 LNHDA, CDR2 SQIVND (reference sequence). The CDR3 has 15 amino acids. Here the CDR3 reads CASSILAGNTGELFF. In nucleotides, the CDR3 is TGTGCCAGTAGTATCTTAGCGGGGAACACCGGGGAGCTGTTTTTT.

V usage is TRBV10-3 and J usage is TRBJ2-2, with TRBD1 matching over 8 bases. The germline CDR1 and CDR2 sequences are ENHRY and SYGVKD. V dropped 6 bases and J dropped 0; count of bases not matched to a gene: 3. The CDR3 sequence is 15 residues long. The CDR3 DNA follows: TGTGCCATCAGAGGACAGGGCTCGAACACCGGGGAGCTGTTTTTT. Protein sequence: CAIRGQGSNTGELFF.

V usage is TRBV19 and J usage is TRBJ2-3; no clear D gene. The CDR3 covers 15 residues. The V gene's germline CDR1 is LNHDA and CDR2 SQIVND (reference sequence). The V end was cut by 6 bases, the J end by 0 bases, with 13 bases between. The DNA for the CDR3 is TGTGCCAGTAGACCCGGGTCATTGAGCACAGATACGCAGTATTTT. Protein: CASRPGSLSTDTQYF. The whole variable domain, filled in from reference TRBV19 and TRBJ2-3, reads DGGITQSPKYLFRKEGQNVTLSCEQNLNHDAMYWYRQDPGQGLRLIYYSQIVNDFQKGDIAEGYSVSREKKESFPLTVTSAQKNPTAFYLCASRPGSLSTDTQYFGPGTRLTVL.

About this clone itself: Other DNA sequences from this sample encode an identical CDR3 as well. The V call is TRBV6-5, the J call TRBJ1-1; D perhaps matches TRBD1 (5 bases). The germline gives CDR1 MNHEY, CDR2 SVGAGI. The V end lost 2 bases, the J end lost 5 bases, and 9 bases lay between the germline ends. The CDR3 runs to 13 residues. For the CDR3, the DNA is TGTGCCAGCAGTTACGGGGGAGGGACTGAAGCTTTCTTT. This encodes CASSYGGGTEAFF.

The chain joins TRBV10-3 to TRBJ2-7; no firm D call. Germline-derived CDR1 and CDR2 are ENHRY and SYGVKD. The germline V and J ends were trimmed by 5 bases and 2 bases, with 13 bases remaining between them. The CDR3 totals 14 residues. The CDR3 sequence is CAISPSTTTYEQYF. CDR3 nucleotides: TGTGCCATCAGTCCCTCCACTACTACCTACGAGCAGTACTTC.

The CDR3 protein is CASSLGSGSPRHSPLHF. The CDR3 bases are TGTGCCAGCAGCTTGGGTTCAGGCTCCCCCCGTCACTCACCCCTCCACTTT. The chain joins TRBV5-4 to TRBJ1-6; D is unclear. CDR3 length: 17 residues. Germline CDR1 is SGHNT and CDR2 is YYREEE (reference sequence). V was trimmed by 0 bases and J by 10 bases, leaving 20 bases between them. The whole variable domain, filled in from reference TRBV5-4 and TRBJ1-6, reads ETGVTQSPTHLIKTRGQQVTLRCSSQSGHNTVSWYQQALGQGPQFIFQYYREEENGRGNFPPRFSGLQFPNYSSELNVNALELDDSALYLCASSLGSGSPRHSPLHFGNGTRLTVT.

The V and J genes are TRBV7-9 and TRBJ1-1; 8 bases are shared with TRBD1. CDR1 SEHNR and CDR2 FQNEAQ come from the germline V gene (reference sequence). The length of the CDR3 is 16 residues. Germline trimming cut 3 bases from V and 1 base from J; bases unmatched to any gene: 7. The CDR3: CASSLRPTGGNTEAFF. In DNA form, the CDR3 reads TGTGCCAGCAGCTTGCGTCCCACAGGGGGGAACACTGAAGCTTTCTTT. Full variable domain (rest looked up from reference TRBV7-9 and TRBJ1-1): DTGVSQNPRHKITKRGQNVTFRCDPISEHNRLYWYRQTLGQGPEFLTYFQNEAQLEKSRLLSDRFSAERPKGSFSTLEIQRTEQGDSAMYLCASSLRPTGGNTEAFFGQGTRLTVV.

This clone was seen a few times. The identical CDR3 is also encoded by other nucleotide sequences in the sample. The V gene is TRBV4-2, the J gene TRBJ2-7, with TRBD2 matching 11 bases. V dropped 0 bases and J dropped 3; count of bases not matched to a gene: 1. Germline CDR1 is LGHNA and CDR2 is YNFKEQ. This CDR3 has 15 amino acids. CDR3 bases: TGTGCCAGCAGCCAAGAAGGGACTAGCGGCTACGAGCAGTACTTC. Protein: CASSQEGTSGYEQYF.

The chain recombines TRBV2 with TRBJ1-4, with TRBD1 identical over 8 bases. The ends lost 6 bases at V and 8 bases at J; junction bases unmatched: 11. CDR3 length: 15 amino acids. In germline, CDR1 is SNHLY, CDR2 FYNNEI. CDR3 in DNA: TGTGCCAGCAGAAAGACAGGGGCGACGGGAGAAAAACTGTTTTTT. Translating gives CASRKTGATGEKLFF.

The gene calls are TRBV6-5 and TRBJ2-7, with 11 nucleotides matching TRBD1. The V and J ends lost 6 bases and 2 bases, in that order; junction bases with no gene match: 3. The CDR3 sequence is 14 residues long. CDR1 MNHEY and CDR2 SVGAGI come from the germline V gene. In nucleotides, the CDR3 is TGTGCCAGCAGCCGGGGACAGGGGGCCTACGAGCAGTACTTC. Protein: CASSRGQGAYEQYF.

The chain couples TRBV7-2 to TRBJ2-4; maybe TRBD1 (5 bases). The CDR3 runs to 15 residues. Germline CDR1 and CDR2: SGHTA and FQGNSA. V lost 4 bases, J lost 5 bases, and 15 bases lay in between. CDR3 in amino acids: CASSSIRGAENIQYF. Here the CDR3 DNA reads TGTGCCAGCAGCTCAATTAGGGGTGCTGAAAACATTCAGTACTTC. The variable domain in full, completed from reference TRBV7-2 and TRBJ2-4, reads GAGVSQSPSNKVTEKGKDVELRCDPISGHTALYWYRQSLGQGLEFLIYFQGNSAPDKSGLPSDRFSAERTGGSVSTLTIQRTQQEDSAVYLCASSSIRGAENIQYFGAGTRLSVL.

V is TRBV2 and J is TRBJ2-7; TRBD1 matches 7 bases. Germline values: CDR1 SNHLY, CDR2 FYNNEI. The CDR3 runs 13 residues. V trimming: 5 bases; J trimming: 3 bases; junction bases outside the gene matches: 4. CDR3 loop: CASSTHRGYEQYF. CDR3 DNA: TGTGCCAGCAGTACGCACAGGGGCTACGAGCAGTACTTC. The full variable domain, its missing parts supplied by reference TRBV2 and TRBJ2-7, is EPEVTQTPSHQVTQMGQEVILRCVPISNHLYFYWYRQILGQKVEFLVSFYNNEISEKSEIFDDQFSVERPDGSNFTLKIRSTKLEDSAMYFCASSTHRGYEQYFGPGTRLTVT.